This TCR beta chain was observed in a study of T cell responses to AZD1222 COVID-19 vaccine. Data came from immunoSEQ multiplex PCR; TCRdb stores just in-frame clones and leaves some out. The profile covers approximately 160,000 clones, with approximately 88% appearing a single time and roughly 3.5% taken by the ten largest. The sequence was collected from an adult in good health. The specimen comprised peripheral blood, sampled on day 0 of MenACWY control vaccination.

This chain's CDR3 is CSVLQGTGELFF. CDR3 nucleotide sequence: TGCAGCGTACTCCAGGGTACCGGGGAGCTGTTTTTT. The chain couples TRBV29-1 to TRBJ2-2; D is possibly TRBD1 (5 bases). The CDR3 has 12 amino acids. Germline CDR1 reads SQVTM; CDR2 reads ANQGSEA. Trimming pared 6 bases from V and 5 bases from J, leaving 10 bases between.